The TCR beta chain described here comes from a study of shared clonotypes between healthy human individuals. Study outcomes and limitations: Among the subsets, naive ones generally showed larger estimated richness than memory ones. Sequencing depth was expected to influence donor clonotype sharing.

Each subset's genomic DNA was shared equally among a number of immunoSEQ plates. The repertoire was sequenced with immunoSEQ multiplex PCR; TCRdb's copy has only in-frame clones and lacks some. The top ten clones hold over 0.1% of a sample with hundreds of thousands of clones, roughly 96% of them seen once. Regarding this clone: The antigen remains undetermined.

CD45RO negativity and positive selection for CCR7 defined naive CD8 cells, a population that excluded terminally differentiated effector memory CD45RA+ cells. Donors comprised healthy HIV-negative adults lacking recent acute infections or vaccinations. Trimming stripped 6 bases from V and 4 bases from J, with 7 bases between. In germline, CDR1 is MDHEN, CDR2 SYDVKM. This CDR3 contains 12 residues. Sequenced input: naive CD8+ T cells sorted from blood. This chain uses TRBV28 with TRBJ1-5; D uncertain. This sequence originates from a woman aged 25 to 39 in good health. The CDR3 is CASRGGNQPQHF. Written as DNA, the CDR3 is TGTGCCAGCAGAGGAGGGAATCAGCCCCAGCATTTT.